This T cell receptor (beta chain) was sequenced in a study of blood T cell repertoires in COVID-19. Overall study: Whether acute or convalescent, the COVID-19 samples came from the United States, Italy and Spain.

V shed 3 bases and J 2 bases; nucleotides not matched to a gene: 7. The germline V gene encodes CDR1 KGHSH and CDR2 LQKENI. CDR3 length equals 15 residues. In the original processing: How many nucleated cells were present was estimated from reference gene primer amplification. The repertoire was sequenced with immunoSEQ multiplex PCR; TCRdb's copy has only in-frame clones and lacks some. The V and J calls and clone size come from that table; D and trimming were worked out from the DNA. The data show roughly 350,000 clones, with 85% seen just once and roughly 3.9% held by the top ten. Source material: peripheral blood. The chain links TRBV18 to TRBJ2-7; 7 nucleotides line up with TRBD1. This receptor was taken from a woman between 18 and 29 years old with acute or convalescent COVID-19. The DNA for the CDR3 is TGTGCCAGCTCACCCCCGACAGGGTCCCCCTACGAGCAGTACTTC. As protein: CASSPPTGSPYEQYF.